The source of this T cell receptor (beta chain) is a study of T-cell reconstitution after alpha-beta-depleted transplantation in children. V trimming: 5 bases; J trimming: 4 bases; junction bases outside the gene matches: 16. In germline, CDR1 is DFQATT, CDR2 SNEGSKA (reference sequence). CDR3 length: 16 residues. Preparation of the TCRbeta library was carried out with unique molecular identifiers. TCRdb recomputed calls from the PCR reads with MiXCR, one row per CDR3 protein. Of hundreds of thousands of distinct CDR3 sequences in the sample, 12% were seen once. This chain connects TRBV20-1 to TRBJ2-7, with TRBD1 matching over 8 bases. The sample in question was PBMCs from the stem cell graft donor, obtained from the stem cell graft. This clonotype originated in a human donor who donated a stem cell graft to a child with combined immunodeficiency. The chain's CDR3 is CSAGQGAHPSLYEQYF. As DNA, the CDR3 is TGCAGTGCTGGCCAGGGGGCCCACCCCAGCCTATACGAGCAGTACTTC.